The rows below give T cell receptor beta chains drawn from one sample of a study of blood T cell repertoires in COVID-19. Data came from immunoSEQ multiplex PCR; TCRdb stores just in-frame clones and leaves some out. Among 110,000 or so clones listed, approximately 81% were seen once. The sample comprised peripheral blood. The origin of the receptors is a man in his forties or fifties with acute or convalescent COVID-19. Both conserved end residues are part of each CDR3. The order of the fields is clone size, J gene, D gene, V gene, CDR3 DNA, CDR3 protein. A D gene is named only where the DNA matches it firmly. Size values are once, few and many counts, or a class for expanded clones, and some rows have none.

>-|TRBJ2-7|TRBD1|TRBV24-1
TGTGCCACCAGTGCCCCGGAGCCCCGGACAGGATTTCCCCCCGACGAGCAGTACTTC
CATSAPEPRTGFPPDEQYF
>-|TRBJ1-1|-|TRBV11-3
TGTGCCAGCAGCTTAGAGACGGGTGAAGCTTTCTTT
CASSLETGEAFF
>-|TRBJ1-4|-|TRBV5-1
TGCGCCAGCAGATTACAGGTCTTTAATGAAAAACTGTTTTTT
CASRLQVFNEKLFF
>-|TRBJ2-5|-|TRBV7-3
TGTGCCAGCAGGGTTACGCGAGAAGAGACCCAGTACTTC
CASRVTREETQYF
>-|TRBJ2-3|TRBD1|TRBV2
TGTGCCAGCAGTGCGACAGGGTCAGGAGATACGCAGTATTTT
CASSATGSGDTQYF
>once|TRBJ1-1|-|TRBV11-2
TGTGCCAGCAGCCCCCTCCGGGTCCTAAATGAAGCTTTCTTT
CASSPLRVLNEAFF
>once|TRBJ2-3|-|TRBV9
TGTGCCAGCAGCGCAAGCACAGATACGCAGTATTTT
CASSASTDTQYF
>-|TRBJ2-2|TRBD2|TRBV6-5
TGTGCCAGCAGTTACTTGGCGGGGGGGTACACCGGGGAGCTGTTTTTT
CASSYLAGGYTGELFF
>-|TRBJ2-2|-|TRBV24-1
TGTGCCACCAGTCGGGGACATTTGGGGGAGCTGTTTTTT
CATSRGHLGELFF
>-|TRBJ2-7|TRBD1|TRBV7-9
TGTGCCAGCAGCCCGAGAGACAGGGGGGGCGAGCAGTACTTC
CASSPRDRGGEQYF
>-|TRBJ1-2|TRBD1|TRBV9
TGTGCCAGCAGCCGGGACAGTAACTATGGCTACACCTTC
CASSRDSNYGYTF
>few|TRBJ1-6|-|TRBV10-1
TGCGCCAGCACCTACGGACACAATAATTCACCCCTCCACTTT
CASTYGHNNSPLHF
>-|TRBJ1-2|TRBD1|TRBV6-5
TGTGCCAGCAGTCCCGGACAGGGGGCGCGTCATGGCTACACCTTC
CASSPGQGARHGYTF
>-|TRBJ2-7|TRBD1|TRBV6-5
TGTGCCAGCAGTACAGGGGCCGCTTCCTACGAGCAGTACTTC
CASSTGAASYEQYF
>-|TRBJ2-5|-|TRBV27
TGTGCCAGCAGGGCAGGACAGCCTCGAGAGACCCAGTACTTC
CASRAGQPRETQYF
>few|TRBJ2-3|-|TRBV5-4
TGTGCCAGCAGCTTTGGCGGGGGCCTCACAGATACGCAGTATTTT
CASSFGGGLTDTQYF
>once|TRBJ1-1|-|TRBV18
TGTGCCAGCTCACCTACACTGAGGGTCACTGAAGCTTTCTTT
CASSPTLRVTEAFF
>-|TRBJ1-6|-|TRBV7-2
TGTGCCAGCAGCCAAAGGCAGGGAGGGAATTCACCCCTCCACTTT
CASSQRQGGNSPLHF
>-|TRBJ2-7|-|TRBV5-6
TGTGCCAGCAGCTTGGTATACGAGCAGTACTTC
CASSLVYEQYF
>few|TRBJ1-4|TRBD1|TRBV24-1
TGTGCCACCAGTGATGCGTCCCGGGACAGCCCAGGTGGTGAAAAACTGTTTTTT
CATSDASRDSPGGEKLFF
>-|TRBJ2-4|TRBD1|TRBV4-1
TGCGCCAGCAGCCAAGACAGCGTCCCGACAGGGCTAGCCAAAAACATTCAGTACTTC
CASSQDSVPTGLAKNIQYF
>-|TRBJ2-1|TRBD1|TRBV3-1/TRBV3-2
TGTGCCAGCAGCCAACAGACAGGGGGTATAAATGAGCAGTTCTTC
CASSQQTGGINEQFF
>-|TRBJ2-3|TRBD1|TRBV6-6
TGTGCCAGCAGACCACAGGGGGCGGATACGCAGTATTTT
CASRPQGADTQYF
>-|TRBJ2-3|-|TRBV7-9
TGTGCCAGCGGTATGAGCGGCCTTTCGGATACGCAGTATTTT
CASGMSGLSDTQYF
>-|TRBJ2-2|-|TRBV2
TGTGCCAGCAGAGAGGGACTCGTAAACACCGGGGAGCTGTTTTTT
CASREGLVNTGELFF
>-|TRBJ1-1|-|TRBV30
TGTGCCTGGAGTCGGACGGGAGTTCGTGAAGCTTTCTTT
CAWSRTGVREAFF
>-|TRBJ1-1|TRBD1|TRBV10-3
TGTGCCATCAGTGCCGCGACAGGGAAGGACACTGAAGCTTTCTTT
CAISAATGKDTEAFF
>-|TRBJ2-3|TRBD2|TRBV12-5
TGTGCTAGTGGTCTGCCTACTAGCGGGGGTTACACAGATACGCAGTATTTT
CASGLPTSGGYTDTQYF
>-|TRBJ1-2|-|TRBV30
TGTGCCTGGAAAAAGCGGGGGGCGGGCTATGGCTACACCTTC
CAWKKRGAGYGYTF
>-|TRBJ1-2|-|TRBV24-1
TGTGCCACCAGTGATCCTGCCAGGGGAGGCTACACCTTC
CATSDPARGGYTF
>-|TRBJ1-1|-|TRBV7-3
TGTGCCAGCAGCCTCGCGGGGGACACTGAAGCTTTCTTT
CASSLAGDTEAFF
>-|TRBJ2-5|TRBD2|TRBV25-1
TGTGCCAGCAGCCCAAGGGGCCTAGCGGGGATAACGGGGACCCAGTACTTC
CASSPRGLAGITGTQYF
>-|TRBJ2-3|TRBD2|TRBV9
TGTGCCAGCAGCGTTCTGGCGGGGGGCTCTAGCACAGATACGCAGTATTTT
CASSVLAGGSSTDTQYF
>-|TRBJ2-3|-|TRBV9
TGTGCCAGCAGCGTAGACAGGTATGCGGGGCCTAGCACAGATACGCAGTATTTT
CASSVDRYAGPSTDTQYF
>-|TRBJ1-4|TRBD1|TRBV5-6
TGTGCCAGCAGCGCCGGGACAGGGGGGACTAATGAAAAACTGTTTTTT
CASSAGTGGTNEKLFF
>-|TRBJ1-4|-|TRBV5-1
TGCGCCAGCAGTCCGACAGCAACTAATGAAAAACTGTTTTTT
CASSPTATNEKLFF
>-|TRBJ2-2|TRBD2|TRBV9
TGTGCCAGCAGCGTAGCGTTGCTAGCGGGGGTTACCGGGGAGCTGTTTTTT
CASSVALLAGVTGELFF
>-|TRBJ2-7|TRBD1|TRBV10-3
TGTGCCATCAGGGACAGGGGGGACTCGGGGGAGCAGTACTTC
CAIRDRGDSGEQYF
>few|TRBJ1-5|-|TRBV6-6
TGTGCCAGACAGGGTGACTCTCAGCCCCAGCATTTT
CARQGDSQPQHF
>-|TRBJ1-2|-|TRBV18
TGTGCCAGCTCACCAAGCAGGGCAAATGATGGCTACACCTTC
CASSPSRANDGYTF
>-|TRBJ2-1|-|TRBV13
TGTGCCAGCAGCCTGACAGCCAATGAGCAGTTCTTC
CASSLTANEQFF
>-|TRBJ1-3|-|TRBV2
TGTGCCAGCAGTCGAGCTGCCTCTGGAAACACCATATATTTT
CASSRAASGNTIYF
>-|TRBJ2-5|TRBD1|TRBV5-4
TGTGCCAGCAGCCCGGGACAGGGAGGATTTGGCGAGACCCAGTACTTC
CASSPGQGGFGETQYF
>-|TRBJ1-2|-|TRBV10-3
TGTGCCATCAGTGAGTCTTTTTCGAACTATGGCTACACCTTC
CAISESFSNYGYTF
>-|TRBJ1-2|-|TRBV4-1
TGCGCCAGCAGCCCCCCAATCGGACACGTCTATGGCTACACCTTC
CASSPPIGHVYGYTF
>-|TRBJ2-3|TRBD2|TRBV4-1
TGCGCCAGCAGCCAAGGGGGACTAGCCAGCACAGATACGCAGTATTTT
CASSQGGLASTDTQYF
>-|TRBJ1-6|TRBD1|TRBV19
TGTGCCAGTAGCCTTCCCCCGGGACAGGGTGGCTCACCCCTCCACTTT
CASSLPPGQGGSPLHF
>-|TRBJ2-7|TRBD1|TRBV6-5
TGTGCCAGCAGAACAGACAGGGGCCCCTACGAGCAGTACTTC
CASRTDRGPYEQYF
>-|TRBJ2-3|TRBD2|TRBV6-4
TGTGCCAGCAGTGAAAGCGGGGACGGGCCAGATACGCAGTATTTT
CASSESGDGPDTQYF
>-|TRBJ2-3|-|TRBV6-5
TGTGCCAGCAGTCCCGGGGGGCCTTTGGCAGATACGCAGTATTTT
CASSPGGPLADTQYF
>-|TRBJ2-3|-|TRBV29-1
TGCAGCTGGGCGGGCTCCACAGATACGCAGTATTTT
CSWAGSTDTQYF